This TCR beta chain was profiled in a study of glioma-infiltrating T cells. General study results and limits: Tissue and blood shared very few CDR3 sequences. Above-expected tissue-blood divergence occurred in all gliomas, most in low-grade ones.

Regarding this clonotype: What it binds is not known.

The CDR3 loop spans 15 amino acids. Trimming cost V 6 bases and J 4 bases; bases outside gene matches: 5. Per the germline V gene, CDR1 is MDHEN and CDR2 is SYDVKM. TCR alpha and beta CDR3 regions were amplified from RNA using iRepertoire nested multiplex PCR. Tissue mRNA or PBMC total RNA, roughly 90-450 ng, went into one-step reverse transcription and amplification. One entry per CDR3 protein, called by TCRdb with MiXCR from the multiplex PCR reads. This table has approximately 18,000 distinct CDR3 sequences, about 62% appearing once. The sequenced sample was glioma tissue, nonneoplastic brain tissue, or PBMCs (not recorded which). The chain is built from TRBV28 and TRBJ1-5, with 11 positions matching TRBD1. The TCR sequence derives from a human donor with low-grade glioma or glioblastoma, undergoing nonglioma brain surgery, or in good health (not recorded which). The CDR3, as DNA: TGTGCCAGCAGGTGGGGACAGGGGGGAAATCAGCCCCAGCATTTT. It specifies CASRWGQGGNQPQHF.